This T cell receptor beta chain was recovered during a study of blood T cell repertoires in COVID-19. Study-level background: Acute and convalescent COVID-19 samples came from the United States, Italy and Spain. Sources were T cells, B-cell-depleted T cells, or PBMCs; the material itself was cDNA or gDNA.

Symptom resolution, clearance, or two negative PCRs marked the recovered donors of Cohort 3. The CDR3 runs 15 residues. V lost 5 bases and J lost 7; bases outside the gene matches: 11. The germline V gene encodes CDR1 SGHVS and CDR2 FQNEAQ. Per the study methods: By means of reference gene primer amplification, nucleated cell counts were estimated. Clones were sequenced by immunoSEQ multiplex PCR, and TCRdb holds only the in-frame ones, with some missing. Clone size and the V and J calls come from that table; the DNA yielded D and trimming. Altogether 390,000 or so clones are present, approximately 87% being singletons, with the ten largest covering roughly a tenth.

The V call is TRBV7-8, the J call TRBJ2-4; TRBD1 matches at 7 bases. The sequencing input was PBMCs or T cells enriched from blood (not recorded which). The receptor comes from a woman between 45 and 65 years old who had recovered from COVID-19. The chain's CDR3 is CASSVPSGTVNIQYF. The CDR3 DNA sequence: TGTGCCAGCAGCGTACCCTCCGGGACAGTTAACATTCAGTACTTC.